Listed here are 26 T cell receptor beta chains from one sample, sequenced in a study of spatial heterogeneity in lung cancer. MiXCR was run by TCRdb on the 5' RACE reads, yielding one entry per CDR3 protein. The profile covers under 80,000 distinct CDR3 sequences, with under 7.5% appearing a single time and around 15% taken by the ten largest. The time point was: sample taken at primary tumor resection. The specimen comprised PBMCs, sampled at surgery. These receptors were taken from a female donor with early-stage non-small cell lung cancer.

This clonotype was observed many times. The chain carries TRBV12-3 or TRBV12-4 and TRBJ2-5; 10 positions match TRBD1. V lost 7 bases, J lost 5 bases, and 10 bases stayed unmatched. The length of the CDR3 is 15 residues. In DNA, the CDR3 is TGTGCCAGCACCCCCCGGACAGGGGGAAGTGAGACCCAGTACTTC. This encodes CASTPRTGGSETQYF.

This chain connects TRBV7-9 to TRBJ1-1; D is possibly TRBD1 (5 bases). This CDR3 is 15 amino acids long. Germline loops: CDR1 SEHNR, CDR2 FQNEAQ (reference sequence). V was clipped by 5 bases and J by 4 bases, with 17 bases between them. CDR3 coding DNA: TGTGCCAGCAGCCCAGGCGGCAGGGCTCGCACTGAAGCTTTCTTT. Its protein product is CASSPGGRARTEAFF.

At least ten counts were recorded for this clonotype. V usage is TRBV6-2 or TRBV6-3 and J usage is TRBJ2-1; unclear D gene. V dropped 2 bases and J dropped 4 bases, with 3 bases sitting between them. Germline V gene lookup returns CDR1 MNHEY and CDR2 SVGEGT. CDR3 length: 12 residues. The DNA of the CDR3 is TGTGCCAGCAGTTACCGGTACAATGAGCAGTTCTTC. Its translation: CASSYRYNEQFF.

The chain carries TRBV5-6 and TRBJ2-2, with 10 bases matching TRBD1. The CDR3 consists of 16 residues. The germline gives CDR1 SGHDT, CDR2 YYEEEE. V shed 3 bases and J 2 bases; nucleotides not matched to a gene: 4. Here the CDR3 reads CASSSWTGGNTGELFF. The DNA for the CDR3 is TGTGCCAGCAGCTCCTGGACAGGGGGAAACACCGGGGAGCTGTTTTTT.

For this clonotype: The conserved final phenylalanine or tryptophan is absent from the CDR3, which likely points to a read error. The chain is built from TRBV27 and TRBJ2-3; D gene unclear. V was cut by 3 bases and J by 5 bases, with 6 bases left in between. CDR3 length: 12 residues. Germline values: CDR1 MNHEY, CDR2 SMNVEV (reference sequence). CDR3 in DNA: TGTGCCAGCAGTTTCCGTGGAGATACGCAGTATCTT. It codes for CASSFRGDTQYL.

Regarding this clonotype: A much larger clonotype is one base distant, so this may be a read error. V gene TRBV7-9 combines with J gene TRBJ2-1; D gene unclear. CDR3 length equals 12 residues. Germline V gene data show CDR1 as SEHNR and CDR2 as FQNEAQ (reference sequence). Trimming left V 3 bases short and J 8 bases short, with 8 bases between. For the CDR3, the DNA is TGTGCCAGCAGCTTGGTCTCGGATGAGCAGTTCTTC. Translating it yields CASSLVSDEQFF.

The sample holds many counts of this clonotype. The CDR3 nucleotides are TGTGCCAGCAGCCCCGAGGGACAGGGTTTGGGTGGCTACACCTTC. Amino acids: CASSPEGQGLGGYTF. This sequence joins TRBV7-2 and TRBJ1-2; 9 bases are a match to TRBD1. CDR3 length equals 15 residues. The germline CDR1 and CDR2 sequences are SGHTA and FQGNSA. V shed 5 bases and J 7 bases; nucleotides not matched to a gene: 11.

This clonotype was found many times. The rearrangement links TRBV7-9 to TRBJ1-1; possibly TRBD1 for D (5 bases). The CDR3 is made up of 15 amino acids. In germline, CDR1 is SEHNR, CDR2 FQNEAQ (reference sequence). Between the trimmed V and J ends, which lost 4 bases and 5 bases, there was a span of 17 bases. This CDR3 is CASSSLTGTVTEAFF. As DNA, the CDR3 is TGTGCCAGCAGCTCTCTCACAGGTACGGTTACTGAAGCTTTCTTT. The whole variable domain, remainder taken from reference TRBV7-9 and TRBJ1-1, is DTGVSQNPRHKITKRGQNVTFRCDPISEHNRLYWYRQTLGQGPEFLTYFQNEAQLEKSRLLSDRFSAERPKGSFSTLEIQRTEQGDSAMYLCASSSLTGTVTEAFFGQGTRLTVV.

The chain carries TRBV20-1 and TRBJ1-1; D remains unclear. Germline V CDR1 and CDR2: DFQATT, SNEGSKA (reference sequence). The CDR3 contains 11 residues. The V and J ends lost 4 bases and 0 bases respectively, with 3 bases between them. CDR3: CSAIVNTEAFF. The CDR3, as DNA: TGCAGTGCTATAGTGAACACTGAAGCTTTCTTT.

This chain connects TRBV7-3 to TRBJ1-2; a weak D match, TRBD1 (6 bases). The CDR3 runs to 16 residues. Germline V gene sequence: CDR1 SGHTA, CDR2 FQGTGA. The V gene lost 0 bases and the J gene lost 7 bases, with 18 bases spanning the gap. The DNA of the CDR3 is TGTGCCAGCAGCTTAACCCCCATGACAGGCCCCGCTGGCTACACCTTC. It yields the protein CASSLTPMTGPAGYTF.

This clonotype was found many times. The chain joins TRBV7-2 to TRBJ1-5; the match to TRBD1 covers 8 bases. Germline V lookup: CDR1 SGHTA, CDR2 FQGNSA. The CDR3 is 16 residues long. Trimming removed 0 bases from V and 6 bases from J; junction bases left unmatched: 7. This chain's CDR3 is CASSLASQGGVQPQHF. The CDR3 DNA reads TGTGCCAGCAGCTTAGCCTCACAGGGGGGGGTTCAGCCCCAGCATTTT.

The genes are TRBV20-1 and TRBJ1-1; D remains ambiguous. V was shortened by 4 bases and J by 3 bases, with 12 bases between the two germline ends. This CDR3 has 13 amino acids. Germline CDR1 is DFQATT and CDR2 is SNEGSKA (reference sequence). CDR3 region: CSATRAEYTEAFF. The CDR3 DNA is TGCAGTGCTACAAGGGCGGAGTACACTGAAGCTTTCTTT.

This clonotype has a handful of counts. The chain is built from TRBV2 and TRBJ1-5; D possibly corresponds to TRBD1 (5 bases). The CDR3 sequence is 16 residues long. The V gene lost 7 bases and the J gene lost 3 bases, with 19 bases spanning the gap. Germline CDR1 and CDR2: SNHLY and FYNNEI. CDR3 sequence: CASTKEGQGLNQPQHF. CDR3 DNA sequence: TGTGCCAGCACCAAAGAGGGGCAGGGCCTCAATCAGCCCCAGCATTTT.

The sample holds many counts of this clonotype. The CDR3 DNA is TGTGCCACCCGACAGGCTACAGATACGCAGTATTTT. Its translation is CATRQATDTQYF. V usage is TRBV6-5 and J usage is TRBJ2-3; a weak D match, TRBD1 (6 bases). The CDR3 contains 12 residues. Germline V gene sequence: CDR1 MNHEY, CDR2 SVGAGI. V lost 10 bases and J lost 3, with 11 bases in between.

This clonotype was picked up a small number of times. DNA of the CDR3: TGTGCCAGCAGCTTAACCAGGGCCCCGCGGATATTCTACGAGCAGTACTTC. Its translation is CASSLTRAPRIFYEQYF. The genes are TRBV11-2 and TRBJ2-7, with D perhaps matching TRBD1 (5 bases). Germline values: CDR1 SGHAT, CDR2 FQNNGV. Trimming left V 2 bases short and J 3 bases short, with 20 bases between. This CDR3 is 17 amino acids long.

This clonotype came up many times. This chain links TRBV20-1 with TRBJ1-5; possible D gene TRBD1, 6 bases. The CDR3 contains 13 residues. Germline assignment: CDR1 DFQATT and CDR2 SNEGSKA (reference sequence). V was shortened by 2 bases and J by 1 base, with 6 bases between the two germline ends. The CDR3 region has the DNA TGCAGTGCTAGAACAGGGAGCAATCAGCCCCAGCATTTT. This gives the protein CSARTGSNQPQHF.

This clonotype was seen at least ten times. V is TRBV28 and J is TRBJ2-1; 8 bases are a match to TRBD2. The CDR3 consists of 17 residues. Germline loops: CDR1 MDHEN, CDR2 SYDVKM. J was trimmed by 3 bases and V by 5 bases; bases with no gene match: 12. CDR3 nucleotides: TGTGCCAGCAGTCCCCCTGTAACTAGCGGCTTCTACAATGAGCAGTTCTTC. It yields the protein CASSPPVTSGFYNEQFF.

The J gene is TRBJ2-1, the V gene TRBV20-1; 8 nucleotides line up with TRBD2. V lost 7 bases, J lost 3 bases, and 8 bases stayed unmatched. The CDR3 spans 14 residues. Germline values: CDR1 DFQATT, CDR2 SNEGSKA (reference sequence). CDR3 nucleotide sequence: TGCAGTGGTACTGCGAGCGGGGGCTACAATGAGCAGTTCTTC. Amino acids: CSGTASGGYNEQFF.

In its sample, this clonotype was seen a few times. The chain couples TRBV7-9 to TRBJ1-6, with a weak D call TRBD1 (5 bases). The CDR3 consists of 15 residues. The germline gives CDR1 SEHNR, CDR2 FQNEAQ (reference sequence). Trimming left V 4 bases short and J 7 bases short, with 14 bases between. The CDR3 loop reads CASSSDLGPNSPLHF. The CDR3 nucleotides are TGTGCCAGCAGCTCCGACTTGGGGCCCAATTCACCCCTCCACTTT.

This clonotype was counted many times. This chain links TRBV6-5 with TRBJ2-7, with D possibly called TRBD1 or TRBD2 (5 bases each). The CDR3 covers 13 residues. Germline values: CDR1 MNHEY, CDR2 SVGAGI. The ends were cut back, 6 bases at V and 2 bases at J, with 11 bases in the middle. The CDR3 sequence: CASSPPGPYEQYF. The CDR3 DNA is TGTGCCAGCAGCCCCCCGGGACCCTACGAGCAGTACTTC.

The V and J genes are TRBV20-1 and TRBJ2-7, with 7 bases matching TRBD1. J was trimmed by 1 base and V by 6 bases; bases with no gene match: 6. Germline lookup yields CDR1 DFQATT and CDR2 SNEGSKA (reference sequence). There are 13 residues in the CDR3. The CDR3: CSAPTGVSYEQYF. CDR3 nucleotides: TGCAGTGCGCCCACAGGGGTATCCTACGAGCAGTACTTC.

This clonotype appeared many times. The CDR3 region has the DNA TGCGCCAGCAGCTTAGGACATCACCGGGACAGGGGGTACGAGCAGTACGTC. As protein: CASSLGHHRDRGYEQYV. The chain uses TRBV5-1 and TRBJ2-7; 11 bases map to TRBD1. J was trimmed by 4 bases and V by 2 bases; bases with no gene match: 11. CDR3 length: 17 residues. The germline CDR1 and CDR2 sequences are SGHRS and YFSETQ.

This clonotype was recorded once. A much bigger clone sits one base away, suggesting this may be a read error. The CDR3 protein is CPSSQALADLYNEQFF. CDR3 bases: TGTCCCAGCAGCCAAGCCCTAGCGGACTTATACAATGAGCAGTTCTTC. This chain links TRBV3-1 with TRBJ2-1, with 7 bases fitting TRBD2. Germline V CDR1 and CDR2: LGHDT, YNNKEL (reference sequence). CDR3 size: 16 residues.

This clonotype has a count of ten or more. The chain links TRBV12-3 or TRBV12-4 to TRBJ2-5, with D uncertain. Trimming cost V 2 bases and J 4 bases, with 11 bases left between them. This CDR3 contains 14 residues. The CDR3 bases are TGTGCCAGCAGTTTAAGCGCCGCTGGAGAGACCCAGTACTTC. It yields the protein CASSLSAAGETQYF.

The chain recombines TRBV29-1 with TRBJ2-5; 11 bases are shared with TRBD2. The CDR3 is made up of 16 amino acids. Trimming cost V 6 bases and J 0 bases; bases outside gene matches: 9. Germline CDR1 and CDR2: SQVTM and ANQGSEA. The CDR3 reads CSVGKASGGHQETQYF. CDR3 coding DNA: TGCAGCGTGGGCAAGGCTAGCGGGGGGCACCAAGAGACCCAGTACTTC. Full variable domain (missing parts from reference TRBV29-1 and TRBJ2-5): SAVISQKPSRDICQRGTSLTIQCQVDSQVTMMFWYRQQPGQSLTLIATANQGSEATYESGFVIDKFPISRPNLTFSTLTVSNMSPEDSSIYLCSVGKASGGHQETQYFGPGTRLLVL.

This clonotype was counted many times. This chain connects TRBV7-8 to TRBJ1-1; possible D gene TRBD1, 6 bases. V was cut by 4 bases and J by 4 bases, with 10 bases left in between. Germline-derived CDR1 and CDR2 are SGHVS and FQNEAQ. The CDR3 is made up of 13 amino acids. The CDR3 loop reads CASSSQGTTEAFF. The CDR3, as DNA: TGTGCCAGCAGCTCACAGGGTACCACTGAAGCTTTCTTT. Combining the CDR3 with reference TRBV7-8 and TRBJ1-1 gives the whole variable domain GAGVSQSPRYKVAKRGQDVALRCDPISGHVSLFWYQQALGQGPEFLTYFQNEAQLDKSGLPSDRFFAERPEGSVSTLKIQRTQQEDSAVYLCASSSQGTTEAFFGQGTRLTVV.